The 27 T cell receptor beta chains given below trace back to one sample, sequenced in a study of shared clonotypes between healthy human individuals. Naive CD8 cells lacked CD45RO and underwent positive selection for CCR7, leaving out terminally differentiated effector memory CD45RA+ cells. Profiling relied on immunoSEQ multiplex PCR, and the TCRdb table lists in-frame clones only, not all of them. The sample lists 2 million to 2.5 million clones; 85% to 95% were seen once. Input material: naive CD8+ T cells sorted from blood. Receptors were obtained from a man between 18 and 35 years old in good health.

This rearrangement joins TRBV27 to TRBJ2-1; the match to TRBD2 covers 10 bases. Germline trimming cut 2 bases from V and 7 bases from J; bases unmatched to any gene: 5. This CDR3 comprises 15 residues. Germline V gene lookup returns CDR1 MNHEY and CDR2 SMNVEV (reference sequence). DNA for the CDR3: TGTGCCAGCAGTTTACCCGGGACTAGCGATAATGAGCAGTTCTTC. Protein sequence: CASSLPGTSDNEQFF.

J is TRBJ2-1 and V is TRBV7-9, with 9 bases fitting TRBD2. The germline gives CDR1 SEHNR, CDR2 FQNEAQ (reference sequence). The CDR3 runs 15 residues. V lost 5 bases and J lost 3; bases outside the gene matches: 5. CDR3 sequence reads: CASSLSGSDYNEQFF. The CDR3 DNA sequence: TGTGCCAGCAGCCTTAGCGGGAGCGACTACAATGAGCAGTTCTTC.

The rearrangement links TRBV11-2 to TRBJ1-2, with D maybe TRBD1 (6 bases). From germline, CDR1 is SGHAT and CDR2 FQNNGV. V was trimmed by 4 bases and J by 1 base, leaving 16 bases between them. The CDR3 has 16 residues. This CDR3 is CASSSPRGDNNYGYTF. CDR3 DNA: TGTGCCAGCAGCTCACCTCGGGGGGACAATAACTATGGCTACACCTTC.

The chain employs TRBV10-1 and TRBJ2-5, with D unclear. The CDR3 is 14 amino acids. The ends were cut back, 3 bases at V and 3 bases at J, with 11 bases in the middle. Germline V gene lookup returns CDR1 WNHNN and CDR2 SYGVQD (reference sequence). CDR3 protein: CASSDSGTEETQYF. The DNA for the CDR3 is TGCGCCAGCAGTGACTCAGGAACCGAAGAGACCCAGTACTTC.

V and J are TRBV6-5 and TRBJ2-2; no reliable D call. The CDR3 is 13 residues long. CDR1 and CDR2 from the germline V gene are MNHEY and SVGAGI. Deletions cut 9 bases from V and 3 bases from J, with 11 bases between. Here the CDR3 DNA reads TGTGCCAGTTTCGAGTTCGACACCGGGGAGCTGTTTTTT. Encoded protein: CASFEFDTGELFF.

The CDR3 protein is CASSLVGGGAFPSHYNEQFF. The CDR3, as DNA: TGCGCCAGCAGCTTGGTCGGCGGGGGGGCGTTCCCCTCCCACTACAATGAGCAGTTCTTC. The chain uses TRBV5-1 and TRBJ2-1; 9 bases align to TRBD2. CDR3 length: 20 residues. Losses at the gene ends were 0 bases for V and 3 bases for J; bases not matched to a gene: 16. From germline, CDR1 is SGHRS and CDR2 YFSETQ.

The chain recombines TRBV27 with TRBJ1-5; 9 nucleotides agree with TRBD1. V was pared by 6 bases and J by 4 bases, with 7 bases of the junction left unmatched. The CDR3 consists of 15 residues. Germline V gene sequence: CDR1 MNHEY, CDR2 SMNVEV (reference sequence). As DNA, the CDR3 is TGTGCCAGCAGCTCGGGGACAGGGATAAATCAGCCCCAGCATTTT. Protein product: CASSSGTGINQPQHF.

The J gene is TRBJ2-2, the V gene TRBV5-5; no definite D call. The CDR3 runs 12 residues. Trimming left V 4 bases short and J 2 bases short, with 3 bases between. Germline CDR1 and CDR2: SGHKS and YYEKEE (reference sequence). The DNA of the CDR3 is TGTGCCAGCAGCACCAACACCGGGGAGCTGTTTTTT. Its translation is CASSTNTGELFF.

The chain recombines TRBV6-5 with TRBJ2-7, with no clear D. Germline V gene sequence: CDR1 MNHEY, CDR2 SVGAGI. This CDR3 is built from 15 residues. V was clipped by 2 bases and J by 4 bases, with 15 bases between them. CDR3 nucleotide sequence: TGTGCCAGCAGTTACGTGGCAGGAGACCCATACGAGCAGTACTTC. This sequence encodes CASSYVAGDPYEQYF.

The rearrangement links TRBV7-9 to TRBJ2-7; 9 nucleotides align to TRBD2. Germline-derived CDR1 and CDR2 are SEHNR and FQNEAQ (reference sequence). V lost 5 bases to trimming and J lost 4 bases; unmatched junction nucleotides: 6. This CDR3 is 14 amino acids long. The chain's CDR3 is CASSMGLAGYEQYF. The CDR3 DNA is TGTGCCAGCAGCATGGGACTAGCAGGTTACGAGCAGTACTTC.

This clone was counted once. The sample has other DNA sequences that encode this CDR3 too. The chain employs TRBV6-5 and TRBJ1-1; D gene unclear. Germline V gives CDR1 MNHEY, CDR2 SVGAGI. The CDR3 has 12 residues. Trimming took 2 bases from V and 3 from J, leaving 4 bases between them. CDR3 bases: TGTGCCAGCAGTTACGGCGACACTGAAGCTTTCTTT. Encoded protein: CASSYGDTEAFF.

V gene TRBV11-3 combines with J gene TRBJ1-4, with D possibly being TRBD1 (5 bases). Trimming shortened V by 9 bases and J by 1 base, and 15 bases separated the two germline ends. This CDR3 is built from 15 residues. CDR1 SGHNT and CDR2 YENEEA come from the germline V gene. CDR3: CASRQQLRTNEKLFF. DNA of the CDR3: TGTGCCAGTAGACAGCAACTCCGAACTAATGAAAAACTGTTTTTT.

The chain recombines TRBV4-1 with TRBJ2-5; weak D call: TRBD2 (6 bases). The CDR3 consists of 14 residues. The V gene's germline CDR1 is MGHRA and CDR2 YSYEKL. V was clipped by 3 bases and J by 2 bases, with 10 bases between them. CDR3 nucleotides: TGCGCCAGCAGCCAGCACCTAGCGCAAGAGACCCAGTACTTC. Amino acids: CASSQHLAQETQYF.

The chain is built from TRBV30 and TRBJ2-1; 11 positions agree with TRBD2. Germline V lookup: CDR1 GTSNPN, CDR2 SVGIG (reference sequence). V lost 4 bases and J lost 8; bases outside the gene matches: 7. The CDR3 is 14 residues long. CDR3: CAWNLAGGGDEQFF. The CDR3 DNA reads as TGTGCCTGGAATCTAGCGGGAGGAGGGGATGAGCAGTTCTTC.

The rearrangement links TRBV10-2 to TRBJ1-5; 9 nucleotides align to TRBD1. This CDR3 comprises 15 residues. The J segment lost 7 bases and the V segment lost 7 bases, leaving 11 bases of the junction unmatched. CDR1 is WSHSY, CDR2 SAAADI, per germline. The CDR3 sequence: CASKEGGTGFQPQHF. CDR3 sequence (DNA): TGCGCCAGCAAAGAGGGTGGGACAGGGTTCCAGCCCCAGCATTTT.

The V call is TRBV20-1, the J call TRBJ2-1; D is uncertain. Germline loops: CDR1 DFQATT, CDR2 SNEGSKA (reference sequence). The CDR3 runs 10 residues. CDR3 residues: CSALRDEQFF. CDR3 in DNA: TGCAGCGCGCTAAGGGATGAGCAGTTCTTC.

V and J are TRBV6-1 and TRBJ2-7; 9 nucleotides agree with TRBD2. CDR1 MNHNS and CDR2 SASEGT come from the germline V gene. The V segment lost 3 bases and the J segment 7 bases; nucleotides outside the gene matches: 16. This CDR3 region has 17 residues. The CDR3 DNA reads TGTGCCAGCAGTGACCCGCAGTGGCGGGAGGGCCCGAGGGAGCAGTACTTC. Translation gives CASSDPQWREGPREQYF.

V usage is TRBV4-3 and J usage is TRBJ2-7; D unclear. The CDR3 consists of 13 residues. V lost 1 base and J 4 bases, leaving 8 bases between the germline ends. The germline CDR1 and CDR2 sequences are LGHNA and YSLEER. The CDR3 sequence is CASSQGIEYEQYF. In DNA form, the CDR3 reads TGCGCCAGCAGCCAAGGTATAGAATACGAGCAGTACTTC.

As for this clone: Other DNA sequences in this sample translate to the same CDR3. V usage is TRBV6-5 and J usage is TRBJ2-3; 8 bases agree with TRBD2. The CDR3 spans 15 residues. Looked up from germline, CDR1 is MNHEY and CDR2 is SVGAGI. J gave up 0 bases and V 2 bases, and 1 base lay outside the gene matches. In DNA form, the CDR3 reads TGTGCCAGCAGTTACGCGGGAGGTAGCACAGATACGCAGTATTTT. Translated, it gives CASSYAGGSTDTQYF.

The V call is TRBV9, the J call TRBJ2-3, with D possibly called TRBD1 or TRBD2 (7 bases each). Germline V gene sequence: CDR1 SGDLS, CDR2 YYNGEE. V was pared by 4 bases and J by 4 bases, with 19 bases between. This CDR3 comprises 16 residues. The CDR3 sequence: CASSLPLQGGADTQYF. The CDR3 DNA follows: TGTGCCAGCAGCCTCCCGCTTCAGGGGGGGGCAGATACGCAGTATTTT.

J is TRBJ1-1 and V is TRBV6-6, with D possibly TRBD1 on 6 matching bases. The CDR3 sequence is 13 residues long. Germline loops: CDR1 MNHNY, CDR2 SVGAGI (reference sequence). Trimming took 6 bases from V and 11 from J, leaving 19 bases between them. This chain's CDR3 is CASRLNRVEGAFF. The CDR3 DNA is TGTGCCAGCAGATTAAACAGGGTCGAGGGGGCTTTCTTT.

This rearrangement joins TRBV4-1 to TRBJ2-7, with D maybe TRBD1 (6 bases). Germline-derived CDR1 and CDR2 are MGHRA and YSYEKL. The CDR3 consists of 13 residues. V was clipped by 3 bases and J by 3 bases, with 9 bases between them. CDR3 sequence reads: CASSQDRYYEQYF. The CDR3, as DNA: TGCGCCAGCAGCCAGGACAGATACTACGAGCAGTACTTC.

V gene TRBV21-1 combines with J gene TRBJ1-4. TRBV21-1 is a pseudogene. The CDR3 loop spans 13 amino acids. DNA of the CDR3: TGTGCCAGAAAAGCAAGCGGTTATCCAAAACTGTTTTTT. Translating gives CARKASGYPKLFF.

The chain joins TRBV6-5 to TRBJ1-1; possible D gene TRBD1, 5 bases. The CDR3 is 13 amino acids. With 4 bases removed from V and 4 bases from J, the gap between germline ends came to 10 bases. In germline, CDR1 is MNHEY, CDR2 SVGAGI. CDR3 in DNA: TGTGCCAGCAGTTTTTCGGGGGGCACTGAAGCTTTCTTT. Translated, it gives CASSFSGGTEAFF.

The chain employs TRBV7-9 and TRBJ2-2; D possibly matches TRBD1 or TRBD2 (6 bases each). The V end was cut by 7 bases, the J end by 5 bases, with 14 bases between. In germline, CDR1 is SEHNR, CDR2 FQNEAQ (reference sequence). This CDR3 contains 14 residues. Written as DNA, the CDR3 is TGTGCCAGCATCATGCAGGGGACTACCGGGGAGCTGTTTTTT. Residues: CASIMQGTTGELFF.

The gene calls are TRBV6-1 and TRBJ2-7; perhaps D is TRBD1 or TRBD2 (5 bases each). V was clipped by 3 bases and J by 1 base, with 25 bases between them. This CDR3 has 19 residues. The germline CDR1 and CDR2 sequences are MNHNS and SASEGT. CDR3 residues: CASSEAGVFGIGGSYEQYF. DNA of the CDR3: TGTGCCAGCAGTGAGGCTGGGGTCTTCGGCATTGGGGGATCCTACGAGCAGTACTTC.

This clone was picked up one time. The chain joins TRBV11-2 to TRBJ2-5, with 14 nucleotides matching TRBD2. Germline V gene sequence: CDR1 SGHAT, CDR2 FQNNGV. The CDR3 spans 16 residues. The ends lost 4 bases at V and 4 bases at J; junction bases unmatched: 5. The CDR3 DNA reads TGTGCCAGCAGCTCGACTAGCGGGAGGGCCGGAGAGACCCAGTACTTC. Amino acids: CASSSTSGRAGETQYF.